Each of the 23 T cell receptor beta chains below was sequenced from the same sample in a study of T-cell reconstitution after alpha-beta-depleted transplantation in children. Researchers prepared the TCRbeta library using unique molecular identifiers, the study reports. TCRdb re-derived calls from the PCR reads in MiXCR, one entry per CDR3 protein. This table has about 640,000 distinct CDR3 sequences, roughly 17% appearing once. Sequenced here: PBMCs from the stem cell graft donor, sampled from the stem cell graft. These receptors were obtained from a human donor who donated a stem cell graft to a child with acute myeloid leukemia.

This clonotype was counted at least ten times. The V and J genes are TRBV12-5 and TRBJ2-5, with 8 bases identical to TRBD1. Germline CDR1 and CDR2: LGHNT and FRNRAP. V lost 7 bases and J lost 12; bases outside the gene matches: 13. The CDR3 is 13 amino acids. The CDR3 DNA follows: TGTGCTAGTGCCAGAGGTGGTCAGGGGGCCAAGTACTTC. Protein sequence: CASARGGQGAKYF.

This clonotype was counted only a few times. The chain is built from TRBV12-3 or TRBV12-4 and TRBJ2-3; tentatively, D is TRBD2 (6 bases). The V end lost 6 bases, the J end lost 4 bases, and 11 bases lay between the germline ends. The CDR3 has 13 residues. The CDR3 sequence: CASRGDSPDTQYF. The CDR3 nucleotides are TGTGCCAGCAGGGGGGACTCCCCAGATACGCAGTATTTT.

Ten or more counts support this clonotype. In nucleotides, the CDR3 is TGCAGTGCTAAAGGGAAGTTCTCCTACGAGCAGTACTTC. Protein product: CSAKGKFSYEQYF. This rearrangement joins TRBV20-1 to TRBJ2-7, with D uncertain. Trimming stripped 4 bases from V and 0 bases from J, with 10 bases between. Germline CDR1 and CDR2: DFQATT and SNEGSKA (reference sequence). CDR3 length: 13 amino acids.

This sequence joins TRBV12-3 or TRBV12-4 and TRBJ1-1; D call uncertain. Trimming stripped 4 bases from V and 7 bases from J, with 7 bases between. This CDR3 has 11 residues. The CDR3 here is CASSSHGEAFF. The CDR3 coding sequence is TGTGCCAGCAGTTCACACGGTGAAGCTTTCTTT.

This clonotype has at least ten counts. The chain employs TRBV10-3 and TRBJ1-1; D is uncertain. Trimming removed 3 bases at V and 3 bases at J, with 11 bases between. CDR1 and CDR2 from the germline V gene are ENHRY and SYGVKD. This CDR3 has 14 amino acids. In DNA, the CDR3 is TGTGCCATCAGTGAACCATTAGTGCACACTGAAGCTTTCTTT. It codes for CAISEPLVHTEAFF.

This clonotype was counted ten times or more. The V call is TRBV25-1, the J call TRBJ1-5, with 7 bases fitting TRBD1. With V trimmed by 4 bases and J by 3 bases, 6 bases remained unmatched. Germline lookup yields CDR1 MGHDK and CDR2 SYGVNS. The length of the CDR3 is 15 residues. This chain's CDR3 is CASSAQGDYNQPQHF. The CDR3 DNA sequence: TGTGCCAGCAGTGCGCAGGGGGATTACAATCAGCCCCAGCATTTT.

The table lists this clonotype with many counts. The rearrangement joins TRBV20-1 to TRBJ1-1, with 8 bases matching TRBD1. V was pared by 3 bases and J by 4 bases, with 7 bases of the junction left unmatched. Germline loops: CDR1 DFQATT, CDR2 SNEGSKA (reference sequence). The CDR3 extends over 14 amino acids. The CDR3 region is CSASEQGVFTEAFF. The CDR3 nucleotides read TGCAGTGCTAGTGAACAGGGGGTATTCACTGAAGCTTTCTTT.

This clonotype showed up just a few times. This rearrangement joins TRBV11-2 to TRBJ1-2; the match to TRBD1 covers 9 bases. The germline V gene has CDR1 SGHAT and CDR2 FQNNGV. V shed 5 bases, J shed 8 bases, and the junction held 9 bases outside the gene matches. This CDR3 is 14 amino acids long. CDR3 residues: CASSPTGTGRGYTF. The DNA for the CDR3 is TGTGCCAGCAGCCCCACCGGGACAGGGCGCGGCTACACCTTC.

The gene calls are TRBV5-6 and TRBJ2-7; tentatively, D is TRBD1 (6 bases). CDR1 and CDR2 (germline): SGHDT, YYEEEE. The CDR3 has 17 residues. Trimming stripped 2 bases from V and 5 bases from J, with 23 bases between. In nucleotides, the CDR3 is TGTGCCAGCAGCTTTCTTTCCCCGGCAGGGGCACTGCACGAGCAGTACTTC. Protein sequence: CASSFLSPAGALHEQYF.

The chain combines TRBV5-1 with TRBJ2-1; D gene uncertain. Trimming stripped 3 bases from V and 2 bases from J, with 15 bases between. Looked up from germline, CDR1 is SGHRS and CDR2 is YFSETQ. The CDR3 is made up of 16 amino acids. The CDR3 DNA is TGCGCCAGCAGCTCCCTCGAAGGGTCGCCCTACAATGAGCAGTTCTTC. The encoded protein is CASSSLEGSPYNEQFF. Full variable domain (missing parts from reference TRBV5-1 and TRBJ2-1): KAGVTQTPRYLIKTRGQQVTLSCSPISGHRSVSWYQQTPGQGLQFLFEYFSETQRNKGNFPGRFSGRQFSNSRSEMNVSTLELGDSALYLCASSSLEGSPYNEQFFGPGTRLTVL.

The V call is TRBV28, the J call TRBJ2-7, with 9 bases identical to TRBD1. After removal of 4 bases from V and 5 bases from J, the junction contained 3 bases not matched to a gene. The length of the CDR3 is 13 residues. The V gene's germline CDR1 is MDHEN and CDR2 SYDVKM. CDR3 residues: CASSSWDRDEQYV. In DNA, the CDR3 is TGTGCCAGCAGTTCCTGGGACAGGGACGAGCAGTACGTC.

This sequence joins TRBV7-2 and TRBJ2-5, with unresolved D. V was cut by 5 bases and J by 5 bases, with 12 bases left in between. The germline V gene encodes CDR1 SGHTA and CDR2 FQGNSA. The length of the CDR3 is 13 residues. This CDR3 is CASSPPMRETQYF. The CDR3 region has the DNA TGTGCCAGCAGCCCCCCAATGAGGGAGACCCAGTACTTC.

There are many counts of this clonotype. This chain uses TRBV6-2 or TRBV6-3 with TRBJ2-1, with a weak D call TRBD1 (6 bases). The germline gives CDR1 MNHEY, CDR2 SVGEGT. CDR3 length: 17 amino acids. With 2 bases removed from V and 6 bases from J, the gap between germline ends came to 20 bases. The CDR3 DNA is TGTGCCAGCAGTTACGGGACAAGGCTAGGTGAGATCAATGAGCAGTTCTTC. Its translation: CASSYGTRLGEINEQFF.

This clonotype occurred many times. The J gene is TRBJ2-3, the V gene TRBV29-1; D is perhaps TRBD1 (6 bases). Germline CDR1 is SQVTM and CDR2 is ANQGSEA. The V end lost 6 bases, the J end lost 6 bases, and 19 bases lay between the germline ends. The CDR3 extends over 14 amino acids. The CDR3 DNA reads as TGCAGCGTATCACCAGGGGCTTCAGGGGATACGCAGTATTTT. Residues: CSVSPGASGDTQYF.

CDR3 sequence (DNA): TGTGCCAGCAGCCCGGATAACACAGATACGCAGTATTTT. Encoded protein: CASSPDNTDTQYF. The chain carries TRBV7-6 and TRBJ2-3; D call uncertain. Germline lookup yields CDR1 SGHVS and CDR2 FNYEAQ. The CDR3 is made up of 13 amino acids. V shed 5 bases and J shed 2 bases, with 8 bases lying between them. The full variable domain, rest sourced from reference TRBV7-6 and TRBJ2-3, is GAGVSQSPRYKVTKRGQDVALRCDPISGHVSLYWYRQALGQGPEFLTYFNYEAQQDKSGLPNDRFSAERPEGSISTLTIQRTEQRDSAMYRCASSPDNTDTQYFGPGTRLTVL.

This clonotype was seen many times. The rearrangement uses TRBV7-2 and TRBJ2-7; no reliable D call. V was cut by 4 bases and J by 0 bases, with 10 bases left in between. The CDR3 totals 14 residues. Germline values: CDR1 SGHTA, CDR2 FQGNSA. The CDR3 region has the DNA TGTGCCAGCAGCTACGACACCTACTCCTACGAGCAGTACTTC. Amino acids: CASSYDTYSYEQYF.

This clonotype was detected only a few times. The chain joins TRBV6-1 to TRBJ2-3, with 7 bases fitting TRBD1. The germline V gene has CDR1 MNHNS and CDR2 SASEGT. This CDR3 is built from 15 residues. V shed 6 bases, J shed 4 bases, and the junction held 10 bases outside the gene matches. CDR3 residues: CASRPQGESADTQYF. The CDR3, as DNA: TGTGCCAGCAGGCCCCAGGGGGAGAGCGCAGATACGCAGTATTTT.

This rearrangement joins TRBV7-2 to TRBJ1-2; TRBD1 matches at 9 bases. Per the germline V gene, CDR1 is SGHTA and CDR2 is FQGNSA. This CDR3 is built from 16 residues. Losses at the gene ends were 5 bases for V and 7 bases for J; bases not matched to a gene: 14. CDR3 protein: CASSPGTGKELFGYTF. As DNA, the CDR3 is TGTGCCAGCAGCCCCGGGACAGGGAAGGAACTATTTGGCTACACCTTC.

The rearrangement links TRBV4-3 to TRBJ2-3; TRBD1 matches 8 bases. Germline V gene sequence: CDR1 LGHNA, CDR2 YSLEER. This CDR3 region has 15 residues. Losses at the gene ends were 1 base for V and 2 bases for J; bases not matched to a gene: 2. The chain's CDR3 is CASSQGTGTTDTQYF. As DNA, the CDR3 is TGCGCCAGCAGCCAAGGGACAGGGACCACAGATACGCAGTATTTT.

The genes are TRBV5-6 and TRBJ1-1; 8 nucleotides line up with TRBD1. Germline values: CDR1 SGHDT, CDR2 YYEEEE. The V and J ends lost 0 bases and 10 bases, in that order; junction bases with no gene match: 8. This CDR3 has 14 residues. The CDR3 bases are TGTGCCAGCAGCTTGGGACAGGGGCGATTCGGAGCTTTCTTT. It is translated as CASSLGQGRFGAFF. The variable domain in full, with the rest retrieved from reference TRBV5-6 and TRBJ1-1, is DAGVTQSPTHLIKTRGQQVTLRCSPKSGHDTVSWYQQALGQGPQFIFQYYEEEERQRGNFPDRFSGHQFPNYSSELNVNALLLGDSALYLCASSLGQGRFGAFFGQGTRLTVV.

This clonotype was detected only a few times. The chain combines TRBV20-1 with TRBJ2-2; 9 nucleotides align to TRBD1. CDR1 is DFQATT, CDR2 SNEGSKA, per germline (reference sequence). The CDR3 consists of 14 residues. Unmatched junction bases numbered 10, after V lost 8 bases and J lost 6 bases. CDR3 DNA: TGCAGTACAAAACAGGGGGCTCGACCCGGGGAGCTGTTTTTT. Its translation: CSTKQGARPGELFF.

This clonotype showed up many times. The CDR3 loop is CASSSLANTGELFF. The CDR3 bases are TGTGCCAGCAGCTCCTTAGCTAACACCGGGGAGCTGTTTTTT. This sequence joins TRBV7-3 and TRBJ2-2; D not certain. Looked up from germline, CDR1 is SGHTA and CDR2 is FQGTGA. The CDR3 totals 14 residues. V was shortened by 4 bases and J by 2 bases, with 8 bases between the two germline ends.

This chain connects TRBV4-1 to TRBJ1-4; possible D gene TRBD1, 6 bases. The length of the CDR3 is 17 residues. V shed 4 bases and J shed 8 bases, with 23 bases lying between them. Germline CDR1 and CDR2: MGHRA and YSYEKL. The CDR3 spells CASSLQVVSGGLEKLFF. The CDR3 nucleotides read TGCGCCAGCAGCCTACAAGTGGTTTCCGGGGGCTTAGAAAAACTGTTTTTT.